This T cell receptor (beta chain) was documented in a study of shared T cell receptors in the human thymus. The repertoire was sequenced with immunoSEQ multiplex PCR; TCRdb's copy has only in-frame clones and lacks some. In the table there are 640,000 or so clones, more than 75% of which are singletons. This CDR3 region has 17 residues. Losses at the gene ends were 3 bases for V and 3 bases for J; bases not matched to a gene: 12. Germline V gene lookup returns CDR1 MGHDK and CDR2 SYGVNS. These data were likewise used in another study, on human thymus T cells. That publication notes: Donor material was obtained from healthy Finnish infants undergoing corrective surgery for congenital heart defects. Corrective cardiac surgery supplied the resected thymus tissue. Thymic and blood repertoires appeared to display a bias in their usage of V and J genes. Related research reported highly overlapping thymic repertoires among unrelated individuals.

The chain couples TRBV25-1 to TRBJ2-7; 9 nucleotides match TRBD1. The sequence came from a boy under two years old with a congenital heart defect. Input material: thymocytes. The CDR3 DNA reads as TGTGCCAGCAGTGATTTAAAACCGGGACAGGGTCGCTACGAGCAGTACTTC. Its translation is CASSDLKPGQGRYEQYF.